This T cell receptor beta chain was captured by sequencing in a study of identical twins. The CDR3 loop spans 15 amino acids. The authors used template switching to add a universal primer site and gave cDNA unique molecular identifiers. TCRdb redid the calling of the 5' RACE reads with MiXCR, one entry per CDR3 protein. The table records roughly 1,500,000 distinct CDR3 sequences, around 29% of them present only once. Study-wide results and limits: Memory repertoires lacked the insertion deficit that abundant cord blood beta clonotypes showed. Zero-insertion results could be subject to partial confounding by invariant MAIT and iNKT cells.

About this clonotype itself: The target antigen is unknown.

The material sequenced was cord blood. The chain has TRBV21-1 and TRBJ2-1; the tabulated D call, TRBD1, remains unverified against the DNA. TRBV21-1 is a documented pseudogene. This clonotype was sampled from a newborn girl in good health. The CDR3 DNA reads TGTGCCAGCATCTTAGGGGCGGGTCGTGACAATGAGCAGTTCTTC. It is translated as CASILGAGRDNEQFF.